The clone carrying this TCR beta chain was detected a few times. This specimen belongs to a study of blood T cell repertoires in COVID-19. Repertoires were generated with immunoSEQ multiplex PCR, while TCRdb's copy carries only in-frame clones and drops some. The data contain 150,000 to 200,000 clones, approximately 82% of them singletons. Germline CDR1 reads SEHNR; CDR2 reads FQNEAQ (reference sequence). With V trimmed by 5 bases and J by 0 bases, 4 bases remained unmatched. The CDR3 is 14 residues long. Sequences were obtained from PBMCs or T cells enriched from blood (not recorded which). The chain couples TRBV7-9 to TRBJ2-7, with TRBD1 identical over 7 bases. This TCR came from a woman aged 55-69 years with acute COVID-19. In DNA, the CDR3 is TGTGCCAGCAGCGCAGGGGGACCCTCCTACGAGCAGTACTTC. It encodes CASSAGGPSYEQYF.